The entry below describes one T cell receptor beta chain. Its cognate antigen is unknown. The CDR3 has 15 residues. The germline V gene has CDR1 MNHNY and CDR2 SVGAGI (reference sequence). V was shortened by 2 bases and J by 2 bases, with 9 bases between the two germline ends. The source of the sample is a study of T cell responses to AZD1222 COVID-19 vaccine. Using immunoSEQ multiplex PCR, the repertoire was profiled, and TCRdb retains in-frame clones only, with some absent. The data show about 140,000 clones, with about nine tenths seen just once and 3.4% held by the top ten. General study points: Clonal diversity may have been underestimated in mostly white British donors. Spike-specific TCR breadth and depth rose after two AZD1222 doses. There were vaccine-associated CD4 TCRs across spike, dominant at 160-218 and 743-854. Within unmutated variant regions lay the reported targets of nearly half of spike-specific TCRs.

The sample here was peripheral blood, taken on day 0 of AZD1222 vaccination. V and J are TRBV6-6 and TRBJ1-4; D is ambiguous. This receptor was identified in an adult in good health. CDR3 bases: TGTGCCAGCAGTTACCCGACGGGGACTAATGAAAAACTGTTTTTT. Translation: CASSYPTGTNEKLFF.